The rows below give T cell receptor beta chains drawn from one sample of a study of breast tumors, draining lymph nodes, adjacent tissues. TCRdb fed the multiplex PCR reads into MiXCR, producing one record per CDR3 protein. The table has 140,000 or so distinct CDR3 sequences, over 25% seen once. The sample was axillary lymph node tissue. These receptors were taken from a female donor with breast cancer. Some clones in this sample may be carry-over from other donors' samples. CDR3s include the opening cysteine and the closing phenylalanine or tryptophan. Each record gives: D gene, clone size, J gene, V gene, CDR3 DNA, CDR3 protein. A D gene is named only where the DNA matches it firmly. Not all rows give a size; the values are once, few, many and, for expanded clones, a class.

TRBD1	few	TRBJ2-6	TRBV6-1	TGTGCCAGCAGCCAGGACGGGACAGGGGCTGGGGCCAACGTCCTGACTTTC	CASSQDGTGAGANVLTF
-	many	TRBJ2-1	TRBV7-2	TGTGCCAGCACCTCCAGGGGTGAGCAGTTCTTC	CASTSRGEQFF
TRBD2	-	TRBJ2-5	TRBV7-9	TGTGCCAGCAGAGTACTAGCGGGGTCCCAGTACTTC	CASRVLAGSQYF
TRBD1	many	TRBJ1-2	TRBV18	TGTGCCAGCTCACCACTGGGACAGGCAGTTAACTATGGCTACACCTTC	CASSPLGQAVNYGYTF
-	many	TRBJ1-6	TRBV28	TGTGCCAGCACCCCAGGTGGAGGGAATAATTCACCCCTCCACTTT	CASTPGGGNNSPLHF
-	many	TRBJ2-1	TRBV20-1	TGCAGTGCTAGTGAGACTAGTGGTAATGAGCAGTTCTTC	CSASETSGNEQFF
TRBD1	-	TRBJ1-2	TRBV7-9	TGTGTCAGCAGCGGAAAGACAGGGTTCGGCTATGGCTACACCTTC	CVSSGKTGFGYGYTF
TRBD1	many	TRBJ2-7	TRBV19	TGTGCCAGTAGTAATAACAGGGGCTACGAGCAGTACTTC	CASSNNRGYEQYF
-	-	TRBJ1-2	TRBV20-1	TGCAGTGCTAGATCAAGACAGGCCGTCCGTTATGGCTACACCTTC	CSARSRQAVRYGYTF
TRBD1	many	TRBJ2-1	TRBV5-1	TGCGCCAGCAGCTTGGAGGGGGACAGGTGGAGTGAGCAGTTCTTC	CASSLEGDRWSEQFF
TRBD1	many	TRBJ1-5	TRBV28	TGTGCCAGCAGTGGGGAGGGGGCGGGCAATCAGCCCCAGCATTTT	CASSGEGAGNQPQHF
TRBD1	-	TRBJ1-3	TRBV12-3/TRBV12-4	TGTGCCAGCAGACCCGACAGGGGTTTAAAAAACACCATATATTTT	CASRPDRGLKNTIYF
-	many	TRBJ2-2	TRBV3-1	TGTGCCAGCAGCCAAGATACCTTTGCCTGGGGGGAGCTGTTTTTT	CASSQDTFAWGELFF
-	many	TRBJ1-4	TRBV3-1	TGTGCCAGCAGCCGTCCGCATTTAACTAATGAAAAACTGTTTTTT	CASSRPHLTNEKLFF
-	many	TRBJ2-1	TRBV7-3	TGTGCCAGCAGCTTGGCCTCCTACAATGAGCAGTTCTTC	CASSLASYNEQFF
-	few	TRBJ1-2	TRBV5-8	TGTGCCAGCAGCTGGTACACAGCGTCTACCACTGGCACCTTC	CASSWYTASTTGTF
-	-	TRBJ1-2	TRBV7-9	TGTGCCAGCAGCTTATTTGGTGGGGCAGGGACAATTACTTCCGGCTACACCTTC	CASSLFGGAGTITSGYTF
-	many	TRBJ1-2	TRBV5-6	TGTGCCAGCAGCTCCCCTCGGGTTGGTGTATCTTACGGCTACACCTTC	CASSSPRVGVSYGYTF
TRBD1	few	TRBJ1-4	TRBV6-6	TGTGCCAGCAGTCTCGTTAACAGGGGGGAACTAACTAATGAAAAACTGTTTTTT	CASSLVNRGELTNEKLFF
-	many	TRBJ2-3	TRBV20-1	TGCAGTGCTGTATCCAGGATCGGGGCAGATACGCAGTATTTT	CSAVSRIGADTQYF